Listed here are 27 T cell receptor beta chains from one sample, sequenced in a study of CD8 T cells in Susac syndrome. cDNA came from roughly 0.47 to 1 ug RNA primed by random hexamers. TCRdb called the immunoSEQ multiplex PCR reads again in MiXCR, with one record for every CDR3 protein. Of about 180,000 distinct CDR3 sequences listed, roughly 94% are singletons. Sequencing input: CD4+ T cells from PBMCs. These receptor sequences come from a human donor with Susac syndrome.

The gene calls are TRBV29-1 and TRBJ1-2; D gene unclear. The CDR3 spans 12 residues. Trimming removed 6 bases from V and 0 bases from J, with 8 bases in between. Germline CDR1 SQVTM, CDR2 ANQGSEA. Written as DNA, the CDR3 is TGCAGCGTCTCTCGGGCTAACTATGGCTACACCTTC. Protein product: CSVSRANYGYTF.

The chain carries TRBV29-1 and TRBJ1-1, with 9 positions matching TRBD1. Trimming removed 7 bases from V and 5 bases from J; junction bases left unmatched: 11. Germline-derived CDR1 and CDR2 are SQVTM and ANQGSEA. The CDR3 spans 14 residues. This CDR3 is CSAQTGGGRTEAFF. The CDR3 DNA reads TGCAGCGCCCAAACAGGGGGCGGACGAACTGAAGCTTTCTTT.

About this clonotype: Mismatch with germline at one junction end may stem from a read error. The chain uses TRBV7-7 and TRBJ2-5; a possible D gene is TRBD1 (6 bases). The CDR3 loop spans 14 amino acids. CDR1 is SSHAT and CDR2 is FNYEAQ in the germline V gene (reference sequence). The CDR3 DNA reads TGTGCTAGCAGCTCTGGAGCTAGGGGGGAGACCCAGTACTTC. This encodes CASSSGARGETQYF.

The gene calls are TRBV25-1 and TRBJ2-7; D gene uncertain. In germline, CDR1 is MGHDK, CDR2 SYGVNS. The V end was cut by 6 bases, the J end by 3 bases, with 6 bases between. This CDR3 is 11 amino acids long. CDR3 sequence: CASSPIYEQYF. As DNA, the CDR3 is TGTGCCAGCAGCCCGATCTACGAGCAGTACTTC.

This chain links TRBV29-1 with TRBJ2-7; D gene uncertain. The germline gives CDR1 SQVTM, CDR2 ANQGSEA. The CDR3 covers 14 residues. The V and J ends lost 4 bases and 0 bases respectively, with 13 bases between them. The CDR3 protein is CSVVSPGTSYEQYF. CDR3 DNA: TGCAGCGTTGTGAGTCCGGGCACCTCCTACGAGCAGTACTTC.

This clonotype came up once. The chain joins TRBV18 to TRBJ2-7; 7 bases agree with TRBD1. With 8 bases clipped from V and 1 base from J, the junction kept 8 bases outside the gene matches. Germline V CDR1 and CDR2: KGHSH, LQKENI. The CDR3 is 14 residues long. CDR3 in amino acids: CASTSDRQSYEQYF. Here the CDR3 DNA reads TGTGCCAGCACTTCGGACAGGCAGTCCTACGAGCAGTACTTC.

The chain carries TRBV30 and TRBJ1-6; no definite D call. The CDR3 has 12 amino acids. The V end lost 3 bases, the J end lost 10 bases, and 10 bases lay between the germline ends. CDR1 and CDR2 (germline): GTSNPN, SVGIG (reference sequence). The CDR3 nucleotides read TGTGCCTGGAGGGTAGGCGTATCACCCCTCCACTTT. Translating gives CAWRVGVSPLHF.

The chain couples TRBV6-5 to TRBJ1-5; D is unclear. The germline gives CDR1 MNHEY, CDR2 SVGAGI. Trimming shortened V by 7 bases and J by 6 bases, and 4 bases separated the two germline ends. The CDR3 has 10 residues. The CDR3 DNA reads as TGTGCCAGCAACCGTCAGCCCCAGCATTTT. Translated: CASNRQPQHF.

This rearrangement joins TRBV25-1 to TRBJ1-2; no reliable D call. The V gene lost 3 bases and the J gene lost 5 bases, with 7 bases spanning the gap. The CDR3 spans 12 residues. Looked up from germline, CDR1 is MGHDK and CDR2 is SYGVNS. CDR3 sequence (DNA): TGTGCCAGCAGTGAGCCCGGATATGGCTACACCTTC. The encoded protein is CASSEPGYGYTF.

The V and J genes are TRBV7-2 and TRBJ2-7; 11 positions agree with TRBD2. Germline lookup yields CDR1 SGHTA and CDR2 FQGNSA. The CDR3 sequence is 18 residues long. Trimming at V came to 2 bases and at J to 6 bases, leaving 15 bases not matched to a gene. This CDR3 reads CASSLRASGGPPSREQYF. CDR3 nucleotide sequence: TGTGCCAGCAGCTTACGGGCTAGCGGGGGGCCCCCGTCGCGCGAGCAGTACTTC. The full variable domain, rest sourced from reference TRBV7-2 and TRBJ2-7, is GAGVSQSPSNKVTEKGKDVELRCDPISGHTALYWYRQSLGQGLEFLIYFQGNSAPDKSGLPSDRFSAERTGGSVSTLTIQRTQQEDSAVYLCASSLRASGGPPSREQYFGPGTRLTVT.

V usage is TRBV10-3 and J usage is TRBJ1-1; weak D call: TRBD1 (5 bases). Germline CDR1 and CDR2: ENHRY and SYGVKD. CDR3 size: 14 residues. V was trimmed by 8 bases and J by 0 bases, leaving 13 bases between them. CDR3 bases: TGTGCCATCGGACAACAAGGAATGAACACTGAAGCTTTCTTT. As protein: CAIGQQGMNTEAFF.

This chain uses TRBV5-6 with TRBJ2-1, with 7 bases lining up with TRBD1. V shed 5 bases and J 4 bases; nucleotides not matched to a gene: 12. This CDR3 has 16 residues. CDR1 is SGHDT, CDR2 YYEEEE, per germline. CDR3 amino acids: CASRRGGAVGYNEQFF. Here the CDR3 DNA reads TGTGCCAGCAGAAGAGGGGGCGCGGTTGGGTACAATGAGCAGTTCTTC.

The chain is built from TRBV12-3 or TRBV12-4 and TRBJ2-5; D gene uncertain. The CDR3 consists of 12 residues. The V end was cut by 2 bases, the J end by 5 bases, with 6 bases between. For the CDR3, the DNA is TGTGCCAGCAGTTTATACTGGGAGACCCAGTACTTC. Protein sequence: CASSLYWETQYF.

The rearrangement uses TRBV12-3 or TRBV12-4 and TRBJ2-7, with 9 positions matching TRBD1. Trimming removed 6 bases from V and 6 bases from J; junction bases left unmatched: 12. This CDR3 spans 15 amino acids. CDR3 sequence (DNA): TGTGCCAGCAGGGGACAGGGCCAAACTGGGGGCGAGCAGTACTTC. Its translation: CASRGQGQTGGEQYF.

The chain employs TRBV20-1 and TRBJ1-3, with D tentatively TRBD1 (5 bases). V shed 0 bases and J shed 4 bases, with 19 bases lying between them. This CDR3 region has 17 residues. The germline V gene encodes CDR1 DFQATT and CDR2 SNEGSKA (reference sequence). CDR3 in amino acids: CSARDRSQGGLGNTIYF. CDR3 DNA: TGCAGTGCTAGAGATCGGAGTCAGGGCGGGTTGGGAAACACCATATATTTT.

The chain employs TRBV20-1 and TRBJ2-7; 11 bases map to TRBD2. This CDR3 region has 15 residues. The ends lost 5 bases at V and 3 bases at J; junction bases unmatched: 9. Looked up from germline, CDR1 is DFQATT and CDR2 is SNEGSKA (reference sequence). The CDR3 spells CSAPRSGGAIYEQYF. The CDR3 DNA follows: TGCAGTGCTCCCCGTAGCGGGGGGGCCATCTACGAGCAGTACTTC.

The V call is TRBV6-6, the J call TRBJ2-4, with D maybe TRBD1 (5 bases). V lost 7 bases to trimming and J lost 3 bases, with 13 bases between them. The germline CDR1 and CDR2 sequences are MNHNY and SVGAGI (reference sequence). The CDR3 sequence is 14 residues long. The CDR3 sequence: CASNPMGHKNIQYF. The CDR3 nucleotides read TGTGCCAGCAACCCGATGGGGCACAAAAACATTCAGTACTTC.

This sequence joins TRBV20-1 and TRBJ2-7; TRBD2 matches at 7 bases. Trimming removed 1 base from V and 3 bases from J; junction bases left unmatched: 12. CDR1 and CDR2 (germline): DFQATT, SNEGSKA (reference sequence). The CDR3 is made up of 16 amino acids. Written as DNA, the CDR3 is TGCAGTGCTAGAGCCAGAAAGCGGGGACGATTCTACGAGCAGTACTTC. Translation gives CSARARKRGRFYEQYF.

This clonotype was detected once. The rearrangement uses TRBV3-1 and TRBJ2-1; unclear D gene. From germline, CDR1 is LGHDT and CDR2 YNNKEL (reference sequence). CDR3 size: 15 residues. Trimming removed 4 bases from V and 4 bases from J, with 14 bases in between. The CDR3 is CASSPPAVSYNEQFF. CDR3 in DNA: TGTGCCAGCAGCCCCCCAGCTGTGAGTTACAATGAGCAGTTCTTC.

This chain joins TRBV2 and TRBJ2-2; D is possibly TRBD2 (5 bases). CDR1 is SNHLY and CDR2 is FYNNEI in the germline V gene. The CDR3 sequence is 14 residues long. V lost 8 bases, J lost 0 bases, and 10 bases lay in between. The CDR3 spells CASSSGSNTGELFF. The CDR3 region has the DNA TGTGCCAGCTCCTCGGGGTCGAACACCGGGGAGCTGTTTTTT.

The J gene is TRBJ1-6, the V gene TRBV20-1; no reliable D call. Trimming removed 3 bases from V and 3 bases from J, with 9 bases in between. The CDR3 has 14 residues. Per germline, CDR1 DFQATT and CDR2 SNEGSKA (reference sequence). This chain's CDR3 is CSARGTGYNSPLHF. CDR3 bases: TGCAGTGCTAGGGGTACGGGCTATAATTCACCCCTCCACTTT.

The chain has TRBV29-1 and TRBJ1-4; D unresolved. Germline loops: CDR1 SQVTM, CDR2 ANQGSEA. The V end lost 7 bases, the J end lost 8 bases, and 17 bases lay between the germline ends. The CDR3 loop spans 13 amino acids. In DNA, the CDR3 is TGCAGCGCCTACCGAGGGATCGGGGAAAAACTGTTTTTT. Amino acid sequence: CSAYRGIGEKLFF.

As DNA, the CDR3 is TGTGCCATCTCGGACAGTAATCAGCCCCAGCATTTT. Protein product: CAISDSNQPQHF. The genes are TRBV10-3 and TRBJ1-5; the D gene is possibly TRBD1 (6 bases). The ends were cut back, 8 bases at V and 4 bases at J, with 9 bases in the middle. The germline V gene encodes CDR1 ENHRY and CDR2 SYGVKD. The CDR3 consists of 12 residues.

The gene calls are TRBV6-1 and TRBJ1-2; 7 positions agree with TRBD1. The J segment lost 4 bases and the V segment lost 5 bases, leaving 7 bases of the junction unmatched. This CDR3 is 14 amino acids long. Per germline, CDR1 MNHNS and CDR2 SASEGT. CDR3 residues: CASSKTGQSYGYTF. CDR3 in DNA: TGTGCCAGCAGTAAGACGGGACAGTCCTATGGCTACACCTTC.

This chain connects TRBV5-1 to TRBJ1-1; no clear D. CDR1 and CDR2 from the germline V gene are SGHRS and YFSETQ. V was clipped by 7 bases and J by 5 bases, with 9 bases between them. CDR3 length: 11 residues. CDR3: CASRRETEAFF. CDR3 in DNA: TGCGCCAGCCGTAGGGAAACTGAAGCTTTCTTT.

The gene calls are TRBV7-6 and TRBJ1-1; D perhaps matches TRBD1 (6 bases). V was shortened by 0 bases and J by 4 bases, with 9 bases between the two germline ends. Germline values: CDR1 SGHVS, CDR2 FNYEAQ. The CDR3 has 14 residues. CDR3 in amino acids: CASSLARGITEAFF. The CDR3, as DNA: TGTGCCAGCAGCTTAGCGAGGGGGATCACTGAAGCTTTCTTT.

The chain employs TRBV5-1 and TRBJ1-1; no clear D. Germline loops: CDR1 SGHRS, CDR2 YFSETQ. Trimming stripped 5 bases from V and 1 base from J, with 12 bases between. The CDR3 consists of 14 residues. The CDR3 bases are TGCGCCAGCAGTTGGGATTTTCGGAACACTGAAGCTTTCTTT. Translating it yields CASSWDFRNTEAFF.